Following are 30 T cell receptor beta chains from one sample sequenced in a study of blood T cell repertoires in COVID-19. Clones were read by immunoSEQ multiplex PCR, and TCRdb kept only the in-frame ones, dropping some. Among some 200,000 clones, around 84% were seen once, and the ten largest hold roughly 4.5%. The material sequenced was peripheral blood. These receptor sequences come from a man aged 50 to 59 with acute or convalescent COVID-19.

The rearrangement uses TRBV5-1 and TRBJ2-3, with a possible D match to TRBD2 (7 bases). The length of the CDR3 is 15 residues. Germline CDR1 SGHRS, CDR2 YFSETQ. V lost 0 bases and J 5 bases, leaving 13 bases between the germline ends. CDR3 region: CASSLVVGGRDTQYF. The CDR3 coding sequence is TGCGCCAGCAGCTTGGTCGTGGGGGGGCGAGATACGCAGTATTTT.

The chain joins TRBV6-5 to TRBJ1-5; D uncertain. V lost 5 bases and J lost 9, with 11 bases in between. This CDR3 is built from 12 residues. Germline values: CDR1 MNHEY, CDR2 SVGAGI. The chain's CDR3 is CASSPGVGPQHF. As DNA, the CDR3 is TGTGCCAGCAGTCCGGGTGTCGGGCCCCAGCATTTT.

The V gene is TRBV6-5, the J gene TRBJ2-1; 13 bases fit TRBD2. V lost 3 bases, J lost 7 bases, and 6 bases stayed unmatched. CDR3 length: 16 residues. Germline values: CDR1 MNHEY, CDR2 SVGAGI. In DNA form, the CDR3 reads TGTGCCAGCAGTTATTCCGGACTAGCGGGGGCAAATGAGCAGTTCTTC. As protein: CASSYSGLAGANEQFF.

The chain couples TRBV14 to TRBJ1-1, with D perhaps matching TRBD1 (5 bases). This CDR3 has 15 residues. Germline lookup yields CDR1 SGHDN and CDR2 FVKESK. V was trimmed by 0 bases and J by 5 bases, leaving 13 bases between them. The DNA of the CDR3 is TGTGCCAGCAGCCAAGATCGCGGACATCTTACTGAAGCTTTCTTT. Translated, it gives CASSQDRGHLTEAFF.

This clone was detected only once. This rearrangement joins TRBV20-1 to TRBJ1-5; D gene unclear. From germline, CDR1 is DFQATT and CDR2 SNEGSKA (reference sequence). There are 14 residues in the CDR3. The V and J ends lost 3 bases and 2 bases respectively, with 11 bases between them. The CDR3 coding sequence is TGCAGTGCTAGTAACTCGATCGGCAATCAGCCCCAGCATTTT. It yields the protein CSASNSIGNQPQHF.

The J gene is TRBJ1-2, the V gene TRBV7-8; D gene uncertain. V shed 5 bases and J shed 9 bases, with 19 bases lying between them. The CDR3 is made up of 14 amino acids. The germline CDR1 and CDR2 sequences are SGHVS and FQNEAQ. The CDR3 spells CASSPPLREASYTF. CDR3 in DNA: TGTGCCAGCAGCCCACCCTTGAGAGAGGCCAGCTACACCTTC.

The V call is TRBV13, the J call TRBJ2-5, with D perhaps matching TRBD1 (6 bases). The V end was cut by 0 bases, the J end by 1 base, with 15 bases between. CDR1 is PRHDT, CDR2 FYEKMQ, per germline (reference sequence). The CDR3 loop spans 17 amino acids. CDR3 sequence (DNA): TGTGCCAGCAGCTTAGGCCCGGGACAAATATCCCAAGAGACCCAGTACTTC. The encoded protein is CASSLGPGQISQETQYF.

Only one count was recorded for this clone. V usage is TRBV19 and J usage is TRBJ1-5; 9 bases fit TRBD1. The CDR3 is made up of 14 amino acids. From germline, CDR1 is LNHDA and CDR2 SQIVND (reference sequence). Losses at the gene ends were 5 bases for V and 7 bases for J; bases not matched to a gene: 6. The DNA for the CDR3 is TGTGCCAGTAGTGGACAGGGGCCTGAGCAGCCCCAGCATTTT. Protein product: CASSGQGPEQPQHF.

To note about this clone: In the same sample, other DNA sequences code for this CDR3. The genes are TRBV10-1 and TRBJ1-2; 8 bases match TRBD1. Looked up from germline, CDR1 is WNHNN and CDR2 is SYGVQD (reference sequence). Trimming cost V 6 bases and J 2 bases; bases outside gene matches: 2. CDR3 length: 13 amino acids. The CDR3 DNA is TGCGCCAGCAGCCCAGGGGGCAACTATGGCTACACCTTC. Translation gives CASSPGGNYGYTF.

V is TRBV5-1 and J is TRBJ1-4; 9 bases are shared with TRBD1. CDR1 is SGHRS, CDR2 YFSETQ, per germline. The J segment lost 2 bases and the V segment lost 5 bases, leaving 4 bases of the junction unmatched. The CDR3 is 15 residues long. The DNA of the CDR3 is TGCGCCAGCAGACAAACAGGGGGCACTAATGAAAAACTGTTTTTT. Its translation: CASRQTGGTNEKLFF.

This clone was found once. The chain joins TRBV11-2 to TRBJ1-2; D remains unclear. The V and J ends lost 5 bases and 8 bases respectively, with 18 bases between them. Germline lookup yields CDR1 SGHAT and CDR2 FQNNGV. The CDR3 has 14 residues. CDR3: CASSIPPGAGGYTF. CDR3 sequence (DNA): TGTGCCAGCAGCATACCCCCGGGAGCGGGCGGCTACACCTTC. The full variable domain, rest sourced from reference TRBV11-2 and TRBJ1-2, is EAGVAQSPRYKIIEKRQSVAFWCNPISGHATLYWYQQILGQGPKLLIQFQNNGVVDDSQLPKDRFSAERLKGVDSTLKIQPAKLEDSAVYLCASSIPPGAGGYTFGSGTRLTVV.

The chain has TRBV19 and TRBJ2-3; D gene unclear. Germline loops: CDR1 LNHDA, CDR2 SQIVND (reference sequence). Deletions cut 5 bases from V and 3 bases from J, with 18 bases between. The CDR3 has 16 amino acids. CDR3: CASSPWALYGTDTQYF. The CDR3 DNA is TGTGCCAGTAGTCCATGGGCCCTTTACGGAACAGATACGCAGTATTTT.

V gene TRBV5-1 combines with J gene TRBJ1-5; 7 bases match TRBD1. J was trimmed by 5 bases and V by 4 bases; bases with no gene match: 9. The CDR3 is made up of 15 amino acids. Per the germline V gene, CDR1 is SGHRS and CDR2 is YFSETQ. CDR3 sequence reads: CASSLGLTGDQPQHF. DNA of the CDR3: TGCGCCAGCAGCCTCGGCCTTACAGGGGATCAGCCCCAGCATTTT.

The chain joins TRBV7-9 to TRBJ2-3; the D gene is possibly TRBD1 (6 bases). CDR3 size: 15 residues. From germline, CDR1 is SEHNR and CDR2 FQNEAQ (reference sequence). The ends were cut back, 5 bases at V and 3 bases at J, with 15 bases in the middle. This CDR3 is CASSTRQVHTDTQYF. CDR3 DNA sequence: TGTGCCAGCAGCACCCGACAGGTTCATACAGATACGCAGTATTTT.

The J gene is TRBJ1-2, the V gene TRBV10-1; the D gene is possibly TRBD1 (5 bases). The CDR3 has 12 amino acids. Germline CDR1 and CDR2: WNHNN and SYGVQD (reference sequence). Deletions cut 4 bases from V and 3 bases from J, with 6 bases between. This CDR3 reads CASSGRDYGYTF. In nucleotides, the CDR3 is TGCGCCAGCAGTGGCAGGGACTATGGCTACACCTTC.

V usage is TRBV19 and J usage is TRBJ1-2, with 8 nucleotides matching TRBD1. This CDR3 is built from 15 residues. CDR1 is LNHDA, CDR2 SQIVND, per germline (reference sequence). The trim removed 6 bases at V and 5 bases at J, leaving 11 bases unmatched. CDR3 in DNA: TGTGCCAGTAGCATCACTCGGACAGGGCGGTATGGCTACACCTTC. Protein sequence: CASSITRTGRYGYTF. Full variable domain (missing parts from reference TRBV19 and TRBJ1-2): DGGITQSPKYLFRKEGQNVTLSCEQNLNHDAMYWYRQDPGQGLRLIYYSQIVNDFQKGDIAEGYSVSREKKESFPLTVTSAQKNPTAFYLCASSITRTGRYGYTFGSGTRLTVV.

The chain carries TRBV2 and TRBJ1-2, with a weak D call TRBD1 (5 bases). Deletions cut 6 bases from V and 2 bases from J, with 10 bases between. CDR1 and CDR2 from the germline V gene are SNHLY and FYNNEI. The CDR3 covers 13 residues. This CDR3 is CASRAGPNYGYTF. CDR3 DNA: TGTGCCAGCAGAGCGGGACCGAACTATGGCTACACCTTC.

The chain links TRBV9 to TRBJ1-1; D gene ambiguous. CDR1 and CDR2 (germline): SGDLS, YYNGEE. The CDR3 is made up of 16 amino acids. Trimming took 0 bases from V and 0 from J, leaving 12 bases between them. For the CDR3, the DNA is TGTGCCAGCAGCGTAGGGCACATAACCATGAACACTGAAGCTTTCTTT. This codes for CASSVGHITMNTEAFF.

The V gene is TRBV19, the J gene TRBJ2-1, with a possible D match to TRBD1 (6 bases). Trimming shortened V by 7 bases and J by 5 bases, and 18 bases separated the two germline ends. Germline V gives CDR1 LNHDA, CDR2 SQIVND (reference sequence). CDR3 length: 15 residues. CDR3 in DNA: TGTGCCAGTACGTACAGGGTTATGGGCCACAATGAGCAGTTCTTC. Its translation is CASTYRVMGHNEQFF. Together with reference TRBV19 and TRBJ2-1, the CDR3 gives the full variable domain: DGGITQSPKYLFRKEGQNVTLSCEQNLNHDAMYWYRQDPGQGLRLIYYSQIVNDFQKGDIAEGYSVSREKKESFPLTVTSAQKNPTAFYLCASTYRVMGHNEQFFGPGTRLTVL.

The rearrangement uses TRBV5-1 and TRBJ2-1; D gene uncertain. V lost 4 bases to trimming and J lost 0 bases, with 11 bases between them. CDR3 length: 15 residues. Germline V CDR1 and CDR2: SGHRS, YFSETQ. CDR3 nucleotides: TGCGCCAGCAGCCCCACCGCGAACTCCTACAATGAGCAGTTCTTC. Translated: CASSPTANSYNEQFF.

V and J are TRBV6-6 and TRBJ1-1; perhaps TRBD1 as D (5 bases). This CDR3 contains 15 residues. The germline V gene encodes CDR1 MNHNY and CDR2 SVGAGI (reference sequence). Trimming removed 4 bases from V and 1 base from J, with 13 bases in between. CDR3 residues: CASSWGWGRNTEAFF. CDR3 bases: TGTGCCAGCAGTTGGGGCTGGGGTCGGAACACTGAAGCTTTCTTT.

A word on this clone: This same CDR3 is encoded by further DNA sequences in the sample. The chain carries TRBV6-1 and TRBJ1-5, with D unresolved. Trimming stripped 0 bases from V and 6 bases from J, with 6 bases between. CDR3 size: 13 residues. The germline V gene has CDR1 MNHNS and CDR2 SASEGT. CDR3 amino acids: CASSEAEGQPQHF. The CDR3 coding sequence is TGTGCCAGCAGTGAAGCGGAGGGTCAGCCCCAGCATTTT.

The chain carries TRBV7-9 and TRBJ1-6; perhaps TRBD1 as D (5 bases). Per germline, CDR1 SEHNR and CDR2 FQNEAQ (reference sequence). V was trimmed by 1 base and J by 10 bases, leaving 11 bases between them. There are 14 residues in the CDR3. The CDR3 loop is CASSLGGGLSPLHF. As DNA, the CDR3 is TGTGCCAGCAGCTTAGGGGGGGGGTTGTCACCCCTCCACTTT.

This rearrangement joins TRBV9 to TRBJ1-2; 10 nucleotides align to TRBD1. The CDR3 totals 14 residues. V dropped 3 bases and J dropped 4; count of bases not matched to a gene: 3. Germline CDR1 reads SGDLS; CDR2 reads YYNGEE. CDR3 region: CASSDGQGVYGYTF. CDR3 coding DNA: TGTGCCAGCAGCGACGGACAGGGGGTCTATGGCTACACCTTC.

The CDR3 DNA sequence: TGTGCCAGCAGTTACTCAGGGGGACGTAAAAATTCACCCCTCCACTTT. It yields the protein CASSYSGGRKNSPLHF. The V gene is TRBV6-5, the J gene TRBJ1-6; D is possibly TRBD1 (6 bases). This CDR3 has 16 residues. Trimming stripped 0 bases from V and 7 bases from J, with 13 bases between. Germline CDR1 and CDR2: MNHEY and SVGAGI.

As regards this clone: Other DNA sequences in this sample translate to the same CDR3. V gene TRBV5-1 combines with J gene TRBJ2-7; 9 positions match TRBD1. V lost 4 bases to trimming and J lost 3 bases; unmatched junction nucleotides: 2. CDR3 length: 13 amino acids. The germline V gene encodes CDR1 SGHRS and CDR2 YFSETQ. CDR3 protein: CASSRDRDYEQYF. CDR3 bases: TGCGCCAGCAGCCGGGACAGGGACTACGAGCAGTACTTC.

About this clone itself: The junction departs from germline at one end; a sequencing error may be responsible. The sample carries other DNA sequences with the same CDR3. This chain connects TRBV5-4 to TRBJ2-5, with a weak D call TRBD1 (5 bases). CDR3 length: 14 residues. Per the germline V gene, CDR1 is SGHNT and CDR2 is YYREEE (reference sequence). CDR3 residues: CASSPTVGGETQYF. The CDR3 coding sequence is TGTGCCAGCAGCCCGACAGTTGGCGGAGAGACTCAGTACTTC.

Comments on this clone: The identical CDR3 is also encoded by other nucleotide sequences in the sample. J is TRBJ2-7 and V is TRBV18; the match to TRBD1 covers 11 bases. The CDR3 covers 14 residues. Germline-derived CDR1 and CDR2 are KGHSH and LQKENI. V lost 3 bases to trimming and J lost 7 bases; unmatched junction nucleotides: 5. The CDR3 sequence is CASSPGQGAGEQYF. The CDR3 DNA reads as TGTGCCAGCTCACCCGGACAGGGGGCCGGGGAGCAGTACTTC.

V usage is TRBV5-1 and J usage is TRBJ2-7; 12 positions match TRBD2. Looked up from germline, CDR1 is SGHRS and CDR2 is YFSETQ. V gave up 2 bases and J gave up 2 bases; unmatched junction bases: 2. The CDR3 runs to 15 residues. The chain's CDR3 is CASSFGLAGPYEQYF. Here the CDR3 DNA reads TGCGCCAGCAGCTTCGGACTAGCGGGGCCCTACGAGCAGTACTTC.

In DNA form, the CDR3 reads TGCGCCAGCAGCTTGGATCGGAGCTCTGGGGCCAACGTCCTGACTTTC. This sequence encodes CASSLDRSSGANVLTF. This sequence joins TRBV5-1 and TRBJ2-6; D remains unclear. Trimming took off 0 bases at V and 0 bases at J, with 7 bases between the two ends. Germline values: CDR1 SGHRS, CDR2 YFSETQ. The CDR3 is 16 amino acids.